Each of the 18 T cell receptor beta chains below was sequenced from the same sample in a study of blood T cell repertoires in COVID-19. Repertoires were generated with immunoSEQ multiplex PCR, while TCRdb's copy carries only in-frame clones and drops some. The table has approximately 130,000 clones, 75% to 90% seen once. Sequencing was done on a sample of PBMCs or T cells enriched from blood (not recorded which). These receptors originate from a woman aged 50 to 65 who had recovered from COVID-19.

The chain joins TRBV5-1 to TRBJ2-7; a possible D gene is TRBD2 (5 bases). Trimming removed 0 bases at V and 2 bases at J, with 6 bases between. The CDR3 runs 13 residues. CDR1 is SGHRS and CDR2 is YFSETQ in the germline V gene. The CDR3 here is CASSLDGAYEQYF. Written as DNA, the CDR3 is TGCGCCAGCAGCTTGGACGGGGCCTACGAGCAGTACTTC.

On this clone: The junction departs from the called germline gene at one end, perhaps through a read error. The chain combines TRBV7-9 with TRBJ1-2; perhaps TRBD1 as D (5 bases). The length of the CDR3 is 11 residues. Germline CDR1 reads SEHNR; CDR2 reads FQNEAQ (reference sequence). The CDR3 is CASSSGLLPSF. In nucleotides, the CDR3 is TGTGCCAGCAGCTCGGGACTTCTACCCTCCTTC.

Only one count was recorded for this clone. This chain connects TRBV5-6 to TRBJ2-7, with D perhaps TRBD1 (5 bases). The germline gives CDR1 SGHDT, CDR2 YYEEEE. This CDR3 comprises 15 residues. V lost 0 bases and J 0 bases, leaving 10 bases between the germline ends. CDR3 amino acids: CASSLVHRSSYEQYF. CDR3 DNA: TGTGCCAGCAGCTTGGTTCACAGGAGCTCCTACGAGCAGTACTTC.

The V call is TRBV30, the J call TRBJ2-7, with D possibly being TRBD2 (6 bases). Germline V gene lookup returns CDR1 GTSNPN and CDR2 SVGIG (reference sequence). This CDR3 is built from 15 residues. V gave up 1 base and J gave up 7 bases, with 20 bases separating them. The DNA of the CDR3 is TGTGCCTGGAGTGCCTTGCGGGGTCCGGGGTGGGAGCAGTACTTC. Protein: CAWSALRGPGWEQYF.

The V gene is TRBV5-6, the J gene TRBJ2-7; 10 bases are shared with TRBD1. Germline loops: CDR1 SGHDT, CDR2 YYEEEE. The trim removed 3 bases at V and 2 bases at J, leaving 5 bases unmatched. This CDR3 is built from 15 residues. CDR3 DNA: TGTGCCAGCAGCTATGGACAGGGGGTGGCCTACGAGCAGTACTTC. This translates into CASSYGQGVAYEQYF.

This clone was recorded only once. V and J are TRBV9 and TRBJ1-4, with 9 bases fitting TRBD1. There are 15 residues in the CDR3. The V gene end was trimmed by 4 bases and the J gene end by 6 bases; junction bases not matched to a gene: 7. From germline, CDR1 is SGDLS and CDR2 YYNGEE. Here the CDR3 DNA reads TGTGCCAGCAGCTCACCGGGACAGGGAGATGAAAAACTGTTTTTT. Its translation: CASSSPGQGDEKLFF. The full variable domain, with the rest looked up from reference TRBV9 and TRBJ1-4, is DSGVTQTPKHLITATGQRVTLRCSPRSGDLSVYWYQQSLDQGLQFLIQYYNGEERAKGNILERFSAQQFPDLHSELNLSSLELGDSALYFCASSSPGQGDEKLFFGSGTQLSVL.

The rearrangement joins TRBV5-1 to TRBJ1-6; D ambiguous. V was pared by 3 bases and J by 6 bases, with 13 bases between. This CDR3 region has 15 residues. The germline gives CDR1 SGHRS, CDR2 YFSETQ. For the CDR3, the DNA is TGCGCCAGCAGCTCAGTAGGAGGAGTTAATTCACCCCTCCACTTT. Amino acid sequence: CASSSVGGVNSPLHF. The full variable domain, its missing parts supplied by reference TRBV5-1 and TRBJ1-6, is KAGVTQTPRYLIKTRGQQVTLSCSPISGHRSVSWYQQTPGQGLQFLFEYFSETQRNKGNFPGRFSGRQFSNSRSEMNVSTLELGDSALYLCASSSVGGVNSPLHFGNGTRLTVT.

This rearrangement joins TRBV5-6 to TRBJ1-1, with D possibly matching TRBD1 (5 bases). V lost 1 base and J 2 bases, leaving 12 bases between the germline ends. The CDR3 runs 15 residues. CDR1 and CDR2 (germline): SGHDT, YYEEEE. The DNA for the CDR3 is TGTGCCAGCAGCTTGCTAACAGGATCAAACACTGAAGCTTTCTTT. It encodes CASSLLTGSNTEAFF.

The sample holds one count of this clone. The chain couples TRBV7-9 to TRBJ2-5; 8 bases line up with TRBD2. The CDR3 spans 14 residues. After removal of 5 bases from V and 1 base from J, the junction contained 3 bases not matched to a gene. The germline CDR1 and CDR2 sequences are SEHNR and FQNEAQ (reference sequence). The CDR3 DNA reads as TGTGCCAGCAGCCCAGGACTAGCCCAAGAGACCCAGTACTTC. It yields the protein CASSPGLAQETQYF.

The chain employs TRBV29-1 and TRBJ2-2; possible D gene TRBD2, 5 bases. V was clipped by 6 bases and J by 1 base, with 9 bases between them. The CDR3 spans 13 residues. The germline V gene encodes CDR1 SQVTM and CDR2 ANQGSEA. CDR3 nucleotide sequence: TGCAGCGTGAATGGAGGGAACACCGGGGAGCTGTTTTTT. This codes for CSVNGGNTGELFF.

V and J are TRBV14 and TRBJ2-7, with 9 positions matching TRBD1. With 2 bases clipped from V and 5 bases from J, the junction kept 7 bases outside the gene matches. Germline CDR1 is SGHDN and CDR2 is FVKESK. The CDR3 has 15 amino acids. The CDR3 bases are TGTGCCAGCAGCCAACGACCGGGACAGGGCCACGAGCAGTACTTC. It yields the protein CASSQRPGQGHEQYF.

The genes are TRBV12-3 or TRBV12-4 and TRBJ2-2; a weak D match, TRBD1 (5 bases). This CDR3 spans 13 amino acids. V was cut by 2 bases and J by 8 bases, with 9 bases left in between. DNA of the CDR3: TGTGCCAGCAGTTTAAGGCCAGGGGGGGAGCTGTTTTTT. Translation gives CASSLRPGGELFF.

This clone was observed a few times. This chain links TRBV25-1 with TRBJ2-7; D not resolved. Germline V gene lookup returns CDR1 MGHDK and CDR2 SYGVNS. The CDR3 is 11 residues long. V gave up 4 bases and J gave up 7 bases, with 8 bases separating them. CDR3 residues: CASSALEEQYF. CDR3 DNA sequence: TGTGCCAGCAGTGCCCTAGAAGAGCAGTACTTC.

CDR3 bases: TGTGCCAGCAGTTTAGCAGCCCCCACTAGCGTTCAAGAGACCCAGTACTTC. Encoded protein: CASSLAAPTSVQETQYF. The chain has TRBV27 and TRBJ2-5; TRBD2 agrees at 7 bases. The CDR3 covers 17 residues. Losses at the gene ends were 2 bases for V and 2 bases for J; bases not matched to a gene: 11. Germline lookup yields CDR1 MNHEY and CDR2 SMNVEV (reference sequence).

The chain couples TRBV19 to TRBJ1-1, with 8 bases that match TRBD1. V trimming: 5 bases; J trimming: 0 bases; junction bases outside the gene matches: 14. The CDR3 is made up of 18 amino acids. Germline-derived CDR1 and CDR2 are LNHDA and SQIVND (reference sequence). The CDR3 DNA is TGTGCCAGTAGTCAACCAAGGACAGGGAATTATCTGAACACTGAAGCTTTCTTT. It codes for CASSQPRTGNYLNTEAFF.

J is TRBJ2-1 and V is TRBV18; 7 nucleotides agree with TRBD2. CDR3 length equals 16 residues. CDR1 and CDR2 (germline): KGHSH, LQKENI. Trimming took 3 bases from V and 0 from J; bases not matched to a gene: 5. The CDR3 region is CASSPRASGSYNEQFF. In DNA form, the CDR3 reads TGTGCCAGCTCACCCAGGGCTAGCGGCTCCTACAATGAGCAGTTCTTC.

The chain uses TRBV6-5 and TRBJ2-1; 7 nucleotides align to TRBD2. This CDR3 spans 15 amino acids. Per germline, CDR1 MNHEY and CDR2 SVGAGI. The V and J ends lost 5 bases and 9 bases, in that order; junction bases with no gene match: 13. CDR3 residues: CASSNTPGGGGEQFF. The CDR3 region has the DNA TGTGCCAGCAGTAACACCCCGGGGGGTGGGGGTGAGCAGTTCTTC.

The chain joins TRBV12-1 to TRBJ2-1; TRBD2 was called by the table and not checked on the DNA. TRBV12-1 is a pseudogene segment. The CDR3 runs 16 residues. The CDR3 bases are TGTGCCAGCAGCTCCCGACGGGTTAGCTCCTACAATGAGCAGTTCTTC. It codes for CASSSRRVSSYNEQFF.